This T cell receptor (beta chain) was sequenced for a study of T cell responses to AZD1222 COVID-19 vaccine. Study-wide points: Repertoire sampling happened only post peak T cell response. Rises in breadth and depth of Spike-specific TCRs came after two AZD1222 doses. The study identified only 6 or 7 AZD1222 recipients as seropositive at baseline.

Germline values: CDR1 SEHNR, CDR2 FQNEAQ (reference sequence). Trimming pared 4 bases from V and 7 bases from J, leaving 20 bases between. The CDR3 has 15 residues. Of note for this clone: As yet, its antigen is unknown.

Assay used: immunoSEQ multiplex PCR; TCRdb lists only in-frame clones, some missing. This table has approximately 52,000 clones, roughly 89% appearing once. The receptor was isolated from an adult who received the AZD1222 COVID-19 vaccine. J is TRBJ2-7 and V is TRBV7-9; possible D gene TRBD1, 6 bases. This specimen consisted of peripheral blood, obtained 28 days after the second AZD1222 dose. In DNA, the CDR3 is TGTGCCAGCAGCTCCGGTGGACAGCTCCACCTTGAGCAGTACTTC. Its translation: CASSSGGQLHLEQYF.